The rows below give T cell receptor beta chains drawn from one sample of a study of long-term antiretroviral therapy in people with HIV. Assay: immunoSEQ multiplex PCR; the TCRdb copy retains only in-frame clones and omits some. The sample consists of some 28,000 clones, around 80% of them appearing once. This sample comprised unsorted PBMCs, obtained 1.5 years before starting antiretroviral therapy. Receptors were obtained from a man aged 18 to 30 with HIV. The conserved cysteine and the conserved F or W are not part of the CDR3 here. Fields, in order: CDR3 protein, V gene, J gene.

CDR3aa: ASSVTGTENTGELF
v_gene: TRBV18
j_gene: TRBJ2-2

CDR3aa: ASSPPGHRYEQY
v_gene: TRBV5-8
j_gene: TRBJ2-7

CDR3aa: ASSRDRGETQY
v_gene: TRBV7-3
j_gene: TRBJ2-5

CDR3aa: ASRGADTQY
v_gene: TRBV5-1
j_gene: TRBJ2-3

CDR3aa: ASSPILSKTGELF
v_gene: TRBV18
j_gene: TRBJ2-2

CDR3aa: ASSLRSGVSSYNEQF
v_gene: TRBV27
j_gene: TRBJ2-1

CDR3aa: ASSLSLGEQF
v_gene: TRBV4-1
j_gene: TRBJ2-1

CDR3aa: ASSGLGGVYEQY
v_gene: TRBV28
j_gene: TRBJ2-7

CDR3aa: ASSPGADTDTQY
v_gene: TRBV9
j_gene: TRBJ2-3

CDR3aa: ASSRKSTSGGAGETQY
v_gene: TRBV5-1
j_gene: TRBJ2-5

CDR3aa: SATRGTPQY
v_gene: TRBV20-1
j_gene: TRBJ2-7

CDR3aa: ASSQDWGGQGYT
v_gene: TRBV4-3
j_gene: TRBJ1-2

CDR3aa: ASSLGMLGSPLH
v_gene: TRBV5-6
j_gene: TRBJ1-6

CDR3aa: ASSLGTSTDTQY
v_gene: TRBV6-5
j_gene: TRBJ2-3

CDR3aa: ASSQDRVRGLSNQPQH
v_gene: TRBV4-1
j_gene: TRBJ1-5

CDR3aa: ASSELNQGKAYT
v_gene: TRBV2
j_gene: TRBJ1-2

CDR3aa: ARSLEAGPNNEKLF
v_gene: TRBV5-3
j_gene: TRBJ1-4

CDR3aa: ASSFTGGRETQY
v_gene: TRBV5-1
j_gene: TRBJ2-5

CDR3aa: ASSLIGLADYEQY
v_gene: TRBV27
j_gene: TRBJ2-7

CDR3aa: ASDTSGRYNEQF
v_gene: TRBV5-6
j_gene: TRBJ2-1

CDR3aa: ASSLRQVSYEQY
v_gene: TRBV28
j_gene: TRBJ2-7

CDR3aa: ASSQGWIISEAF
v_gene: TRBV4-1
j_gene: TRBJ1-1

CDR3aa: ASSFGQGQETQY
v_gene: TRBV9
j_gene: TRBJ2-5

CDR3aa: ATLRQETQY
v_gene: TRBV30
j_gene: TRBJ2-5

CDR3aa: SATPLGGYT
v_gene: TRBV20-1
j_gene: TRBJ1-2

CDR3aa: ASSVLAGGPRDTQY
v_gene: TRBV6-1
j_gene: TRBJ2-3

CDR3aa: ASSLWPQVAYEQY
v_gene: TRBV28
j_gene: TRBJ2-7